Below, 17 T cell receptor beta chains from the same sample are listed, as sequenced in a study of cytomegalovirus exposure and HLA in healthy donors. The primer mix had 60 Vbeta and 13 Jbeta primers. Assay used: immunoSEQ multiplex PCR; TCRdb lists only in-frame clones, some missing. The ten most abundant clones cover 0.75% to 0.85% of a sample with roughly 190,000 clones. Sequences were obtained from PBMCs. Every receptor here comes from a young woman in good health and CMV-seropositive.

The gene calls are TRBV4-1 and TRBJ1-2; D unclear. Looked up from germline, CDR1 is MGHRA and CDR2 is YSYEKL. With 0 bases removed from V and 6 bases from J, the gap between germline ends came to 8 bases. The CDR3 totals 13 residues. DNA of the CDR3: TGCGCCAGCAGCCAAGATATTCAGAATGGCTACACCTTC. Translated, it gives CASSQDIQNGYTF.

About this clone itself: One junction end disagrees with the germline gene, perhaps due to a read error. The sample holds other DNA sequences that translate to the same CDR3. The chain links TRBV7-2 to TRBJ1-5, with D maybe TRBD1 (5 bases). Germline V lookup: CDR1 SGHTA, CDR2 FQGNSA. This CDR3 has 15 residues. The DNA of the CDR3 is TGCGCCAGCAGCTTAGTCCCAGGGCTAGATCAGCCCCAGCATTTT. Residues: CASSLVPGLDQPQHF.

J is TRBJ1-1 and V is TRBV7-9, with no clear D. The CDR3 runs to 14 residues. CDR1 and CDR2 (germline): SEHNR, FQNEAQ (reference sequence). V dropped 5 bases and J dropped 0 bases, with 10 bases sitting between them. The CDR3 DNA is TGTGCCAGCAGCCTGACAACCGTGAACACTGAAGCTTTCTTT. Amino acids: CASSLTTVNTEAFF.

The chain uses TRBV4-2 and TRBJ1-1, with D hard to call. This CDR3 comprises 14 residues. V gave up 1 base and J gave up 4 bases, with 10 bases separating them. Germline V gene lookup returns CDR1 LGHNA and CDR2 YNFKEQ. CDR3 in amino acids: CASSQGEGFTEAFF. CDR3 nucleotides: TGTGCCAGCAGCCAAGGAGAGGGTTTCACTGAAGCTTTCTTT.

The V and J genes are TRBV19 and TRBJ2-5; 8 bases align to TRBD2. Germline lookup yields CDR1 LNHDA and CDR2 SQIVND (reference sequence). V shed 5 bases, J shed 1 base, and the junction held 9 bases outside the gene matches. This CDR3 is 16 amino acids long. The CDR3 protein is CASSWGRGATQETQYF. The CDR3 nucleotides are TGTGCCAGTAGTTGGGGGCGGGGGGCCACCCAAGAGACCCAGTACTTC.

For the CDR3, the DNA is TGTGCCAGCAGCTCCCAACTCCGTGGCCAGACGGGCGAGCAGTACTTC. Translation gives CASSSQLRGQTGEQYF. The chain links TRBV5-8 to TRBJ2-7; D call uncertain. CDR3 length: 16 amino acids. CDR1 SGHTS and CDR2 YDEGEE come from the germline V gene. Trimming cost V 3 bases and J 6 bases, with 22 bases left between them. The full variable domain, rest sourced from reference TRBV5-8 and TRBJ2-7, is EAGVTQSPTHLIKTRGQQATLRCSPISGHTSVYWYQQALGLGLQFLLWYDEGEERNRGNFPPRFSGRQFPNYSSELNVNALELEDSALYLCASSSQLRGQTGEQYFGPGTRLTVT.

This sequence joins TRBV10-3 and TRBJ2-3; tentatively, D is TRBD2 (5 bases). The V gene lost 3 bases and the J gene lost 0 bases, with 10 bases spanning the gap. Germline V CDR1 and CDR2: ENHRY, SYGVKD. The CDR3 extends over 15 amino acids. The CDR3 nucleotides read TGTGCCATCAGTGACGGGGTTTCGAGCACAGATACGCAGTATTTT. Protein sequence: CAISDGVSSTDTQYF.

This sequence joins TRBV5-1 and TRBJ1-3; D not certain. The CDR3 has 13 residues. Looked up from germline, CDR1 is SGHRS and CDR2 is YFSETQ. The V and J ends lost 5 bases and 4 bases respectively, with 10 bases between them. In DNA, the CDR3 is TGCGCCAGCAGTCCATCCCCCGGAAACACCATATATTTT. This encodes CASSPSPGNTIYF. The full variable domain, completed using reference TRBV5-1 and TRBJ1-3, is KAGVTQTPRYLIKTRGQQVTLSCSPISGHRSVSWYQQTPGQGLQFLFEYFSETQRNKGNFPGRFSGRQFSNSRSEMNVSTLELGDSALYLCASSPSPGNTIYFGEGSWLTVV.

The chain carries TRBV18 and TRBJ2-7; D is unresolved. Trimming cost V 1 base and J 3 bases, with 13 bases left between them. CDR3 length equals 15 residues. The germline CDR1 and CDR2 sequences are KGHSH and LQKENI. CDR3 DNA: TGTGCCAGCTCACCACGCCTCCCCGCAGGCTACGAGCAGTACTTC. Translation gives CASSPRLPAGYEQYF. Supplemented by reference TRBV18 and TRBJ2-7, the full variable domain reads NAGVMQNPRHLVRRRGQEARLRCSPMKGHSHVYWYRQLPEEGLKFMVYLQKENIIDESGMPKERFSAEFPKEGPSILRIQQVVRGDSAAYFCASSPRLPAGYEQYFGPGTRLTVT.

The chain uses TRBV27 and TRBJ2-1; a weak D match, TRBD2 (6 bases). The CDR3 runs to 12 residues. CDR1 and CDR2 (germline): MNHEY, SMNVEV (reference sequence). The ends were cut back, 7 bases at V and 15 bases at J, with 19 bases in the middle. DNA for the CDR3: TGTGCCAGCATAGGGGTAGGAGGGAAGGGGTTCTTC. This encodes CASIGVGGKGFF.

The V gene is TRBV5-1, the J gene TRBJ1-1; D remains unclear. Trimming stripped 0 bases from V and 1 base from J, with 7 bases between. The CDR3 is 14 amino acids. The germline V gene has CDR1 SGHRS and CDR2 YFSETQ. CDR3 amino acids: CASSLDFTNTEAFF. In nucleotides, the CDR3 is TGCGCCAGCAGCTTGGACTTTACGAACACTGAAGCTTTCTTT.

J is TRBJ1-1 and V is TRBV5-1; D is perhaps TRBD1 (6 bases). Germline V gene data show CDR1 as SGHRS and CDR2 as YFSETQ. V lost 3 bases, J lost 4 bases, and 16 bases lay in between. The CDR3 has 15 amino acids. The DNA for the CDR3 is TGCGCCAGCAGCTCCGGGACAATGGGTCTCACTGAAGCTTTCTTT. Translating gives CASSSGTMGLTEAFF.

The CDR3 DNA reads TGTGCCAGCAGCCAAGATGAGCCAGCGGGAGAGACAGATACGCAGTATTTT. This sequence encodes CASSQDEPAGETDTQYF. The rearrangement uses TRBV4-2 and TRBJ2-3; TRBD2 agrees at 8 bases. Germline trimming cut 0 bases from V and 3 bases from J; bases unmatched to any gene: 8. The germline gives CDR1 LGHNA, CDR2 YNFKEQ. The CDR3 totals 17 residues.

The gene calls are TRBV30 and TRBJ2-1; 9 bases fit TRBD2. This CDR3 is 13 amino acids long. V lost 4 bases to trimming and J lost 9 bases; unmatched junction nucleotides: 7. CDR1 GTSNPN and CDR2 SVGIG come from the germline V gene (reference sequence). CDR3 residues: CAWTAAGGGEQFF. The DNA for the CDR3 is TGTGCCTGGACTGCTGCGGGGGGGGGTGAGCAGTTCTTC.

The chain combines TRBV7-8 with TRBJ2-2, with D possibly TRBD1 on 5 matching bases. From germline, CDR1 is SGHVS and CDR2 FQNEAQ. V lost 1 base to trimming and J lost 0 bases, with 6 bases between them. CDR3 length: 15 amino acids. The CDR3 DNA sequence: TGTGCCAGCAGCTTAGAACAGGCGAACACCGGGGAGCTGTTTTTT. It codes for CASSLEQANTGELFF. Variable domain in full (rest from reference TRBV7-8 and TRBJ2-2): GAGVSQSPRYKVAKRGQDVALRCDPISGHVSLFWYQQALGQGPEFLTYFQNEAQLDKSGLPSDRFFAERPEGSVSTLKIQRTQQEDSAVYLCASSLEQANTGELFFGEGSRLTVL.

V usage is TRBV27 and J usage is TRBJ2-5; TRBD1 aligns across 8 bases. Trimming removed 6 bases from V and 4 bases from J; junction bases left unmatched: 7. The CDR3 is 14 residues long. Germline V gene lookup returns CDR1 MNHEY and CDR2 SMNVEV (reference sequence). CDR3 loop: CASRKQGEIETQYF. As DNA, the CDR3 is TGTGCCAGCAGGAAACAGGGGGAAATAGAGACCCAGTACTTC.

This chain uses TRBV7-9 with TRBJ2-5; TRBD2 matches at 9 bases. Per the germline V gene, CDR1 is SEHNR and CDR2 is FQNEAQ (reference sequence). V gave up 2 bases and J gave up 3 bases; unmatched junction bases: 4. The CDR3 totals 15 residues. CDR3 sequence reads: CASSLFLAGEETQYF. CDR3 nucleotides: TGTGCCAGCAGCTTATTTTTAGCGGGGGAAGAGACCCAGTACTTC.